Each of the 5 T cell receptor beta chains below was sequenced from the same sample in a study of T cells after yellow fever vaccination. TCRdb itself ran the 5' RACE reads through MiXCR, one entry per CDR3 protein. The sample yields under 700,000 distinct CDR3 sequences, about a sixth seen once. This material consisted of PBMCs, taken more than 4 days after the first yellow fever vaccination. The receptors shown here come from a man aged 18 to 35 who received the YFV17D yellow fever vaccine.

The chain joins TRBV11-2 to TRBJ2-1; TRBD2 aligns across 11 bases. J was trimmed by 3 bases and V by 7 bases; bases with no gene match: 20. CDR1 and CDR2 from the germline V gene are SGHAT and FQNNGV. The CDR3 is made up of 20 amino acids. The CDR3 region has the DNA TGTGCCAGCACCAACCACCCCCGAACTAGCGGGGGCCAAGACTACAATGAGCAGTTCTTC. This translates into CASTNHPRTSGGQDYNEQFF.

This clonotype has just a few counts. This chain links TRBV6-2 or TRBV6-3 with TRBJ2-7; D is undetermined. Germline-derived CDR1 and CDR2 are MNHEY and SVGEGT. CDR3 length equals 14 residues. The V gene lost 2 bases and the J gene lost 6 bases, with 14 bases spanning the gap. The CDR3 DNA sequence: TGTGCCAGCAGTTACGTGGCAGCTTCGTCCGAGCAGTACTTC. Protein: CASSYVAASSEQYF.

This chain links TRBV7-9 with TRBJ2-5; TRBD2 agrees at 15 bases. Germline V gene lookup returns CDR1 SEHNR and CDR2 FQNEAQ (reference sequence). There are 17 residues in the CDR3. V gave up 6 bases and J gave up 1 base; unmatched junction bases: 6. CDR3 nucleotide sequence: TGTGCCAGCAGTAAGGGACTAGCGGGGGGCATCCAAGAGACCCAGTACTTC. Its protein is CASSKGLAGGIQETQYF.

This clonotype was seen a few times. The V gene is TRBV10-3, the J gene TRBJ2-5; tentative D call: TRBD2 (5 bases). Germline V gene data show CDR1 as ENHRY and CDR2 as SYGVKD. Trimming cost V 0 bases and J 2 bases, with 13 bases left between them. The CDR3 has 16 amino acids. The CDR3 nucleotides are TGTGCCATCAGTGAGTCTCGAGGGTCCTCTCAAGAGACCCAGTACTTC. Protein: CAISESRGSSQETQYF.

This clonotype has more than one count but fewer than ten. The gene calls are TRBV6-2 or TRBV6-3 and TRBJ2-7, with unresolved D. The V end was cut by 2 bases, the J end by 5 bases, with 10 bases between. Germline V lookup: CDR1 MNHEY, CDR2 SVGEGT. The CDR3 length is 13 residues. DNA of the CDR3: TGTGCCAGCAGTTACAGGAGCCCAGACGAGCAGTACTTC. Translated, it gives CASSYRSPDEQYF.